This TCR beta chain was captured in a study of blood T cell repertoires in COVID-19. Profiling relied on immunoSEQ multiplex PCR, and the TCRdb table lists in-frame clones only, not all of them. The table lists under 300,000 clones, about 93% of them singletons. Germline-derived CDR1 and CDR2 are MNHEY and SMNVEV (reference sequence). The CDR3 spans 16 residues. The V end was cut by 0 bases, the J end by 5 bases, with 14 bases between. Cohort 3 donors counted as recovered after two negative PCRs, clearance, or resolved symptoms. Sequencing input: PBMCs or T cells enriched from blood (not recorded which). The V gene is TRBV27, the J gene TRBJ1-5; the D is unclear. This TCR came from a young woman who had recovered from COVID-19. The chain's CDR3 is CASSLSSGNLHQPQHF. CDR3 in DNA: TGTGCCAGCAGTTTATCGTCGGGGAACCTCCATCAGCCCCAGCATTTT.